The 23 T cell receptor beta chains below come from one sample, sequenced in a study of read filtering for tumor transcriptome and immune sequencing. From 300 to 450 ng of RNA, a library with molecular barcoded alpha/delta and beta/gamma adaptors was made. MiXCR was run by TCRdb on the reads, yielding one entry per CDR3 protein. The repertoire consists of 100,000 to 150,000 distinct CDR3 sequences, with 13% occurring once and the leading ten covering roughly 7.6%. The sample taken for sequencing was a population of CD138-negative cells sorted from bone marrow. The source is a donor aged 40 or over with multiple myeloma.

This clonotype was detected ten times or more. This chain uses TRBV29-1 with TRBJ2-7; no clear D gene. The CDR3 runs to 13 residues. Germline V gives CDR1 SQVTM, CDR2 ANQGSEA. Trimming removed 0 bases at V and 1 base at J, with 7 bases between. CDR3 nucleotides: TGCAGCGTTGAAGACCCCCGATCCTACGAGCAGTACTTC. Amino acids: CSVEDPRSYEQYF.

The V call is TRBV7-6, the J call TRBJ2-3; TRBD2 aligns across 9 bases. The CDR3 runs to 16 residues. The V gene end was trimmed by 5 bases and the J gene end by 4 bases; junction bases not matched to a gene: 10. Germline V gene data show CDR1 as SGHVS and CDR2 as FNYEAQ. CDR3 nucleotide sequence: TGTGCCAGCAGCCCCTTAGCGGGAGAGAACGCAGATACGCAGTATTTT. Its translation: CASSPLAGENADTQYF.

This clonotype has a count of ten or more. The chain uses TRBV2 and TRBJ1-5; no definite D call. The germline V and J ends were trimmed by 4 bases and 0 bases, with 16 bases remaining between them. The germline gives CDR1 SNHLY, CDR2 FYNNEI. The CDR3 is made up of 17 amino acids. CDR3 region: CASSGDTLSYSNQPQHF. The CDR3 DNA reads TGTGCCAGCAGTGGTGACACTCTAAGTTATAGCAATCAGCCCCAGCATTTT. The full variable domain, rest sourced from reference TRBV2 and TRBJ1-5, is EPEVTQTPSHQVTQMGQEVILRCVPISNHLYFYWYRQILGQKVEFLVSFYNNEISEKSEIFDDQFSVERPDGSNFTLKIRSTKLEDSAMYFCASSGDTLSYSNQPQHFGDGTRLSIL.

In this sample, this clonotype turned up many times. Because the CDR3's place on the DNA is in doubt, the DNA is left out and the CDR3 is given as listed by TCRdb. The V gene is TRBV19, the J gene TRBJ2-1; TRBD2, the D gene given by the table, was not confirmed from the DNA. From its first to its last residue, the CDR3 has 15 amino acids. Looked up from germline, CDR1 is LNHDA and CDR2 is SQIVND (reference sequence). CDR3 residues: CASTSEASGYNEQFF.

In its sample, this clonotype was seen many times. This chain links TRBV29-1 with TRBJ1-1; TRBD1 is a possible D gene (5 bases). This CDR3 spans 13 amino acids. V was trimmed by 1 base and J by 11 bases, leaving 17 bases between them. Germline loops: CDR1 SQVTM, CDR2 ANQGSEA. CDR3 sequence (DNA): TGCAGCGTTGAAGTCAGGGTGGGTTTGGGGGCTTTCTTT. It codes for CSVEVRVGLGAFF.

The table lists this clonotype with many counts. This rearrangement joins TRBV4-1 to TRBJ1-1; D gene unclear. Germline lookup yields CDR1 MGHRA and CDR2 YSYEKL. The CDR3 consists of 16 residues. V was shortened by 0 bases and J by 3 bases, with 14 bases between the two germline ends. Here the CDR3 reads CASSQDPISGYTEAFF. DNA for the CDR3: TGCGCCAGCAGCCAAGATCCGATCTCGGGATACACTGAAGCTTTCTTT.

This clonotype was seen ten or more times. The rearrangement links TRBV29-1 to TRBJ2-7; 7 bases align to TRBD2. The CDR3 has 14 amino acids. CDR1 is SQVTM and CDR2 is ANQGSEA in the germline V gene. The V gene end was trimmed by 6 bases and the J gene end by 2 bases; junction bases not matched to a gene: 10. The CDR3 reads CSVNVLGGAYEQYF. The CDR3 bases are TGCAGCGTCAACGTGCTTGGGGGGGCCTACGAGCAGTACTTC.

Only a few counts were recorded for this clonotype. This chain connects TRBV12-5 to TRBJ2-1; a possible D gene is TRBD2 (6 bases). The germline V and J ends were trimmed by 3 bases and 3 bases, with 9 bases remaining between them. The CDR3 covers 14 residues. Germline CDR1 and CDR2: LGHNT and FRNRAP. The CDR3 spells CASGLAGLYNEQFF. Here the CDR3 DNA reads TGTGCTAGTGGTTTAGCGGGTCTCTACAATGAGCAGTTCTTC.

A few counts support this clonotype. This chain connects TRBV11-2 to TRBJ2-5, with 12 bases that match TRBD1. The CDR3 covers 19 residues. Germline V gene sequence: CDR1 SGHAT, CDR2 FQNNGV. V was clipped by 1 base and J by 5 bases; unmatched bases: 14. In DNA, the CDR3 is TGTGCCAGCAGCTTAGGGCCCTTGGGACAGGGGGCTTTTACGGAGACCCAGTACTTC. Translated, it gives CASSLGPLGQGAFTETQYF.

The sample holds a few counts of this clonotype. Being one base from a much bigger clone, this may be a read error. The chain links TRBV29-1 to TRBJ1-1, with 9 positions matching TRBD1. Looked up from germline, CDR1 is SQVTM and CDR2 is ANQGSEA. The CDR3 totals 13 residues. The J segment lost 3 bases and the V segment lost 7 bases, leaving 6 bases of the junction unmatched. CDR3 residues: CSGRDRVYTEAFF. As DNA, the CDR3 is TGCAGCGGCCGGGACAGGGTGTACACTGAAGCTTTCTTT.

This clonotype was seen ten or more times. V gene TRBV14 combines with J gene TRBJ2-1, with 10 nucleotides matching TRBD1. J lost 4 bases, V lost 0 bases, and 6 bases had no gene match. The CDR3 consists of 17 residues. CDR1 and CDR2 (germline): SGHDN, FVKESK. CDR3: CASSQDRWDRGYNEQFF. The CDR3 DNA sequence: TGTGCCAGCAGCCAAGACAGGTGGGACAGGGGATACAATGAGCAGTTCTTC.

This clonotype appeared many times. V usage is TRBV5-1 and J usage is TRBJ2-3, with D uncertain. Trimming removed 0 bases at V and 1 base at J, with 6 bases between. Per the germline V gene, CDR1 is SGHRS and CDR2 is YFSETQ. The length of the CDR3 is 14 residues. The CDR3 sequence is CASSLGDRTDTQYF. The DNA of the CDR3 is TGCGCCAGCAGCTTGGGGGATCGCACAGATACGCAGTATTTT. The full variable domain, its missing parts supplied by reference TRBV5-1 and TRBJ2-3, is KAGVTQTPRYLIKTRGQQVTLSCSPISGHRSVSWYQQTPGQGLQFLFEYFSETQRNKGNFPGRFSGRQFSNSRSEMNVSTLELGDSALYLCASSLGDRTDTQYFGPGTRLTVL.

This clonotype was counted many times. The genes are TRBV9 and TRBJ2-6; D unresolved. Trimming stripped 2 bases from V and 0 bases from J, with 18 bases between. In germline, CDR1 is SGDLS, CDR2 YYNGEE. The CDR3 spans 19 residues. The CDR3 reads CASSVGQRNQNSGANVLTF. DNA for the CDR3: TGTGCCAGCAGCGTCGGTCAGCGTAATCAAAACTCTGGGGCCAACGTCCTGACTTTC.

This clonotype was counted ten times or more. This chain links TRBV19 with TRBJ1-5; perhaps TRBD1 as D (6 bases). V was cut by 8 bases and J by 2 bases, with 10 bases left in between. The CDR3 runs 13 residues. The V gene's germline CDR1 is LNHDA and CDR2 SQIVND (reference sequence). The CDR3 reads CASHRERNQPQHF. CDR3 nucleotides: TGTGCCAGTCACAGGGAACGCAATCAGCCCCAGCATTTT.

The J gene is TRBJ2-1, the V gene TRBV19; 8 nucleotides line up with TRBD2. J was trimmed by 3 bases and V by 3 bases; bases with no gene match: 10. Germline V lookup: CDR1 LNHDA, CDR2 SQIVND (reference sequence). The CDR3 is 17 residues long. The CDR3 here is CASSMGRGAVDYNEQFF. CDR3 in DNA: TGTGCCAGTAGTATGGGGCGGGGGGCGGTTGACTACAATGAGCAGTTCTTC.

This clonotype has ten or more counts. V is TRBV5-1 and J is TRBJ2-7; D might be TRBD1 or TRBD2, each matching 5 bases. V gave up 1 base and J gave up 3 bases, with 14 bases separating them. The CDR3 has 15 amino acids. The V gene's germline CDR1 is SGHRS and CDR2 YFSETQ. The CDR3 protein is CASSLSGDPIYEQYF. The CDR3 bases are TGCGCCAGCAGCTTGTCTGGGGACCCAATCTACGAGCAGTACTTC.

This clonotype was seen more than once but under ten times. The rearrangement links TRBV30 to TRBJ2-7, with TRBD1 matching 7 bases. CDR3 length equals 14 residues. From germline, CDR1 is GTSNPN and CDR2 SVGIG (reference sequence). J lost 2 bases, V lost 0 bases, and 4 bases had no gene match. CDR3 residues: CAWSVSGGAYEQYF. CDR3 coding DNA: TGTGCCTGGAGTGTGTCAGGGGGAGCCTACGAGCAGTACTTC. The whole variable domain, filled in from reference TRBV30 and TRBJ2-7, reads SQTIHQWPATLVQPVGSPLSLECTVEGTSNPNLYWYRQAAGRGLQLLFYSVGIGQISSEVPQNLSASRPQDRQFILSSKKLLLSDSGFYLCAWSVSGGAYEQYFGPGTRLTVT.

This clonotype was counted ten times or more. The chain links TRBV13 to TRBJ2-7; 7 bases map to TRBD1. Germline loops: CDR1 PRHDT, CDR2 FYEKMQ (reference sequence). The CDR3 loop spans 14 amino acids. V was clipped by 8 bases and J by 4 bases; unmatched bases: 11. CDR3 in DNA: TGTGCCAGCTCGCCCGACAGGGCGAGTTACGAGCAGTACTTC. Its protein product is CASSPDRASYEQYF.

This clonotype was detected many times. The CDR3, as DNA: TGCAGTGCGACGGGACTAGCGGGTTACGAGCAGTACTTC. It specifies CSATGLAGYEQYF. J is TRBJ2-7 and V is TRBV20-1; 12 bases line up with TRBD2. Germline V CDR1 and CDR2: DFQATT, SNEGSKA (reference sequence). There are 13 residues in the CDR3. V lost 6 bases to trimming and J lost 4 bases; unmatched junction nucleotides: 4.

As regards this clonotype: The likely explanation is a read error, given a far larger clone one base away. This chain uses TRBV7-2 with TRBJ2-1, with D maybe TRBD1 (5 bases). Germline CDR1 is SGHTA and CDR2 is FQGNSA. This CDR3 comprises 15 residues. The CDR3 loop is CASSLEIDRNNEQLF. The CDR3 nucleotides are TGTGCCAGCAGCTTAGAGATCGACAGAAACAATGAGCAGCTCTTC.

This clonotype was detected ten times or more. The chain links TRBV7-9 to TRBJ1-1; D gene ambiguous. Germline-derived CDR1 and CDR2 are SEHNR and FQNEAQ (reference sequence). This CDR3 comprises 12 residues. V was trimmed by 6 bases and J by 4 bases, leaving 9 bases between them. The CDR3 DNA sequence: TGTGCCAGCAGATCTGATGTCACTGAAGCTTTCTTT. Residues: CASRSDVTEAFF.

This clonotype was seen at least ten times. The chain links TRBV4-2 to TRBJ2-5; TRBD2 is a possible D gene (6 bases). Germline CDR1 is LGHNA and CDR2 is YNFKEQ. This CDR3 has 14 residues. The V gene lost 1 base and the J gene lost 5 bases, with 11 bases spanning the gap. CDR3 DNA sequence: TGTGCCAGCAGCCAAGGGCCTAGCGAGGAGACCCAGTACTTC. Protein sequence: CASSQGPSEETQYF.

In this sample, this clonotype turned up a few times. The V and J genes are TRBV7-3 and TRBJ2-7; 12 positions match TRBD2. The CDR3 has 14 amino acids. CDR1 and CDR2 (germline): SGHTA, FQGTGA. Trimming took 4 bases from V and 5 from J; bases not matched to a gene: 3. This CDR3 is CASSSTSGSHEQYF. The CDR3, as DNA: TGTGCCAGCAGCTCGACTAGCGGGAGCCACGAGCAGTACTTC.